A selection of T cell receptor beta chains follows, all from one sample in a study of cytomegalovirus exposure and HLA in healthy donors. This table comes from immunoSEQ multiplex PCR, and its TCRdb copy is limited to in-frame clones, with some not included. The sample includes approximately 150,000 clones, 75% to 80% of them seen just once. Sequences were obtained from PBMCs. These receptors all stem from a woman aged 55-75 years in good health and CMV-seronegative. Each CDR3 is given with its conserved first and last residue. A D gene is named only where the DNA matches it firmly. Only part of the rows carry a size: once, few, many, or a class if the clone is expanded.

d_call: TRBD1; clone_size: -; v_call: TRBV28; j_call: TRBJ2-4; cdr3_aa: CASSLQGDAALAKNIQYF; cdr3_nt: TGTGCCAGCAGTCTCCAGGGGGACGCGGCGCTAGCCAAAAACATTCAGTACTTC
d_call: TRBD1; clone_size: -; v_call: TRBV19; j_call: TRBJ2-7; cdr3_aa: CASSMGQGNEQYF; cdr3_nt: TGTGCCAGTAGCATGGGACAGGGGAACGAGCAGTACTTC
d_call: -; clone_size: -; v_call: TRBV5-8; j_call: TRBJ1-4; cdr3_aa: CASSLVPATNEKLFF; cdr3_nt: TGTGCCAGCAGCTTGGTTCCGGCAACTAATGAAAAACTGTTTTTT
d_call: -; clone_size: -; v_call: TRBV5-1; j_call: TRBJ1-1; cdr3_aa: CASSLADGLGAEAFF; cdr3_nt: TGCGCCAGCAGCTTGGCCGATGGGCTCGGCGCTGAAGCTTTCTTT
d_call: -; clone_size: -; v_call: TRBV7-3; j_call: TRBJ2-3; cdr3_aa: CASSFPGTDTQYF; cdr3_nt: TGTGCCAGCAGCTTTCCGGGCACAGATACGCAGTATTTT
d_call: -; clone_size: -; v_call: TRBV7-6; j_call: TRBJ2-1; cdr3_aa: CASSKDSYNEQFF; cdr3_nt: TGTGCCAGCAGCAAGGACAGTTACAATGAGCAGTTCTTC
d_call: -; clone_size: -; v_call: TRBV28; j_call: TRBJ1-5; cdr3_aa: CASSLSGINQPQHF; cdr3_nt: TGTGCCAGCAGTTTATCAGGGATCAATCAGCCCCAGCATTTT
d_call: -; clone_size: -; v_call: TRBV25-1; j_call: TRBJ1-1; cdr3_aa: CASSGARTANTEAFF; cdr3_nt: TGTGCCAGCAGTGGGGCGCGGACAGCGAACACTGAAGCTTTCTTT
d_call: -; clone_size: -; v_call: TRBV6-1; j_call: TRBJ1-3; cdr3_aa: CASSAERQFSGNTIYF; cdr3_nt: TGTGCCAGCAGTGCCGAAAGACAGTTCTCTGGAAACACCATATATTTT
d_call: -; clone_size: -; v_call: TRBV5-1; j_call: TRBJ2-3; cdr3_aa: CASSLGRTQGRGTDTQYF; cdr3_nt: TGCGCCAGCAGCTTGGGGAGGACTCAGGGGCGGGGCACAGATACGCAGTATTTT
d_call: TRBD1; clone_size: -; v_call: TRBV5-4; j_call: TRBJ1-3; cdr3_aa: CASSVEGQAPGNTIYF; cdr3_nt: TGTGCCAGCAGCGTAGAGGGACAGGCACCTGGAAACACCATATATTTT
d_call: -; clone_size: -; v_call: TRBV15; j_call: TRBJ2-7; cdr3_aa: CATSSRSGEQYF; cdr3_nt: TGTGCCACCAGCAGTCGGTCGGGGGAGCAGTACTTC
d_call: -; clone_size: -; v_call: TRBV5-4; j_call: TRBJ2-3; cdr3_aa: CASSFGDTQYF; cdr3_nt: TGTGCCAGCAGCTTCGGAGATACGCAGTATTTT
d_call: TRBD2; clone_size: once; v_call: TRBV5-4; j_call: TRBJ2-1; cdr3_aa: CASSRLAGVLNEQFF; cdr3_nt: TGTGCCAGCAGCAGACTAGCGGGAGTTTTAAATGAGCAGTTCTTC
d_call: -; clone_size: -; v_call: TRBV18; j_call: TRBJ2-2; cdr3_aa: CASSPTAKFTGELFF; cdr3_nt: TGTGCCAGCTCACCGACAGCGAAGTTCACCGGGGAGCTGTTTTTT
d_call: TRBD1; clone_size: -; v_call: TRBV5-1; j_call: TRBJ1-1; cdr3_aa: CASSLFRGRTEAFF; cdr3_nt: TGCGCCAGCAGCTTGTTCAGGGGGCGCACTGAAGCTTTCTTT
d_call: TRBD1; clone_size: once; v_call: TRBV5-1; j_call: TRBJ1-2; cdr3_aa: CASSLAYPGGIDYGYTF; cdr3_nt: TGCGCCAGCAGCTTGGCTTACCCAGGGGGTATAGACTATGGCTACACCTTC
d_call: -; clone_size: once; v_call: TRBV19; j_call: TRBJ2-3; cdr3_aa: CASSLGPGGTDTQYF; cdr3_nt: TGTGCCAGTAGTCTCGGCCCGGGGGGCACAGATACGCAGTATTTT
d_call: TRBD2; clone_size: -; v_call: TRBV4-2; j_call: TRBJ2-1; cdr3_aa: CASSQESGIGASEQFF; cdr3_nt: TGTGCCAGCAGCCAGGAAAGCGGGATCGGCGCTAGTGAGCAGTTCTTC
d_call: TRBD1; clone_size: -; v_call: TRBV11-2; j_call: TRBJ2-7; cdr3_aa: CASSPWGTAYEQYF; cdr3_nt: TGTGCCAGCAGCCCTTGGGGGACAGCCTACGAGCAGTACTTC
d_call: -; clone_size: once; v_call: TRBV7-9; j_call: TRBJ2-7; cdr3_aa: CASSYGLSYEQYF; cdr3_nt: TGTGCCAGCAGCTATGGACTTAGCTACGAGCAGTACTTC
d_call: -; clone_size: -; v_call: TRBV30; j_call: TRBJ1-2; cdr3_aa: CAWGGYRARNYGYTF; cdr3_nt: TGTGCCTGGGGGGGGTATAGGGCTCGTAACTATGGCTACACCTTC
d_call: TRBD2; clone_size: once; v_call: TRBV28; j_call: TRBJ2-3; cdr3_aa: CASSLPLGLAGTDTQYF; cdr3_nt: TGTGCCAGCAGTTTACCCCTCGGACTAGCGGGTACAGATACGCAGTATTTT
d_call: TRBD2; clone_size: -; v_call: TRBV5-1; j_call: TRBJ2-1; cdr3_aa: CASTTGGRGGLDEQFF; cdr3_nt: TGCGCCAGCACCACCGGGGGGCGGGGGGGCCTGGATGAGCAGTTCTTC
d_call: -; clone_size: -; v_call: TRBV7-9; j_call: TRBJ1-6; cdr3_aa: CASSLRAGNEPLHF; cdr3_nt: TGTGCCAGCAGCCTAAGAGCAGGGAACGAACCCCTCCACTTT
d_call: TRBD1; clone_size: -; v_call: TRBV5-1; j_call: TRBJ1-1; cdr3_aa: CASSYGQGDTEAFF; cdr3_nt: TGCGCCAGCAGCTATGGACAGGGAGACACTGAAGCTTTCTTT
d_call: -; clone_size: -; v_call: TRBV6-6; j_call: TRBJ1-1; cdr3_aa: CASSYGQSISNTEAFF; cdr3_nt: TGTGCCAGCAGTTACGGACAGTCAATTTCGAACACTGAAGCTTTCTTT
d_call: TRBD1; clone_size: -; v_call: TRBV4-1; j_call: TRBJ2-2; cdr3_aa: CASSQRGGTTGELFF; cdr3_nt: TGCGCCAGCAGCCAGAGAGGGGGCACCACCGGGGAGCTGTTTTTT
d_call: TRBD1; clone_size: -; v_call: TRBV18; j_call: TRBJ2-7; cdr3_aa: CASSPPGLDRGSYEQYF; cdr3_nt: TGTGCCAGCTCACCCCCAGGTTTAGACAGGGGATCCTACGAGCAGTACTTC
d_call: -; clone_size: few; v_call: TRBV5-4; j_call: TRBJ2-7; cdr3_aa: CASSPRSGVDYEQYF; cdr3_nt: TGTGCCAGCAGCCCCCGGTCCGGGGTAGACTACGAGCAGTACTTC
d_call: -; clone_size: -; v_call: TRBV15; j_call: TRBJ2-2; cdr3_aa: CATGRGRVDTGELFF; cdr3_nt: TGTGCCACTGGGCGGGGGCGAGTAGACACCGGGGAGCTGTTTTTT
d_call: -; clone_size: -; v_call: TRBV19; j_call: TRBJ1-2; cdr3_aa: CASSSTMVRRGYTF; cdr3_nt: TGTGCCAGTAGTAGCACGATGGTACGTCGGGGCTACACCTTC
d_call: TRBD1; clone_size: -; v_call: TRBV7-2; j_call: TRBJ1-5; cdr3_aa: CASSLEATGRGDQPQHF; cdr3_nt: TGTGCCAGCAGCTTAGAAGCGACAGGGAGAGGTGATCAGCCCCAGCATTTT
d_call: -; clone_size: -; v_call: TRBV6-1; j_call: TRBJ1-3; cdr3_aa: CASSEGAFPGNTIYF; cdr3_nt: TGTGCCAGCAGTGAAGGGGCGTTCCCTGGAAACACCATATATTTT
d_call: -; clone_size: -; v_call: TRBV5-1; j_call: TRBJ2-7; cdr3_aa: CASSFGGREVYEQYF; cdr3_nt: TGCGCCAGCAGCTTTGGGGGCAGGGAAGTCTACGAGCAGTACTTC
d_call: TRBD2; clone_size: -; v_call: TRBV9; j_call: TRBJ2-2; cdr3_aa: CASSGASGGAGGELFF; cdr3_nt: TGTGCCAGCAGCGGAGCTAGCGGGGGGGCCGGCGGGGAGCTGTTTTTT
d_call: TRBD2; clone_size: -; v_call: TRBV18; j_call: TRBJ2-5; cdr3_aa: CASSPLASGGETQYF; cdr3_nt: TGTGCCAGCTCACCACTGGCTAGCGGTGGGGAGACCCAGTACTTC
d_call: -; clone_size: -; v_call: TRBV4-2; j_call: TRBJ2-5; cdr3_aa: CASSQAGQPQETQYF; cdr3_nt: TGTGCCAGCAGCCAGGCGGGACAGCCCCAAGAGACCCAGTACTTC
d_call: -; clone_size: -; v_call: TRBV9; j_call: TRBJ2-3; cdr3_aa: CASSVGRLRVYTDTQYF; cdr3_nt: TGTGCCAGCAGCGTAGGTCGGTTGCGGGTCTACACAGATACGCAGTATTTT
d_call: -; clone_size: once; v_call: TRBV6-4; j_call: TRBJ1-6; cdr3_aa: CASSEGEGTPLHF; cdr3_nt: TGTGCCAGCAGTGAAGGTGAGGGAACACCCCTCCACTTT
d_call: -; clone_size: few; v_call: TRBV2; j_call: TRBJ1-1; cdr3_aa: CASNTGLGAFF; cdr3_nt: TGTGCCAGCAACACGGGACTCGGGGCTTTCTTT
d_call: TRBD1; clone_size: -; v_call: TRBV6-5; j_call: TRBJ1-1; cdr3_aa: CASTRQGQGAFF; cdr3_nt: TGTGCCAGCACAAGACAGGGTCAAGGAGCTTTCTTT
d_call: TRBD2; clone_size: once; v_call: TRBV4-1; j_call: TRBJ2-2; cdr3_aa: CASSQFSLAANTGELFF; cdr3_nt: TGCGCCAGCAGCCAATTTAGCCTAGCGGCTAACACCGGGGAGCTGTTTTTT
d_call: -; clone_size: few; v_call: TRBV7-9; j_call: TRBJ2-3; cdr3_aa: CASSLAGGGTQYF; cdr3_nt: TGTGCCAGCAGCTTAGCGGGTGGAGGTACGCAGTATTTT
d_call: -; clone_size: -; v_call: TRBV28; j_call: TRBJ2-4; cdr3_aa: CATRSGSRGNIQYF; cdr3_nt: TGTGCCACCCGTTCGGGCAGCCGGGGAAACATTCAGTACTTC
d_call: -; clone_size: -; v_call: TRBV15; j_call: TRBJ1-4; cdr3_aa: CATSRPGQNEKLFF; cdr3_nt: TGTGCCACCAGCAGACCCGGACAGAATGAAAAACTGTTTTTT